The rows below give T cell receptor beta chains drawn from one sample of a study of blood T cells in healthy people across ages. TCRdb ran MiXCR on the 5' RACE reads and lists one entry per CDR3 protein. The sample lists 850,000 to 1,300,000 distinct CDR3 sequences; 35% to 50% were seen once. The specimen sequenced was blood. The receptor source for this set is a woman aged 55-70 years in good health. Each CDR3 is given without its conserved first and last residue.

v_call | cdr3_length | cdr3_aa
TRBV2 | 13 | ASMAGAGEGPEQY
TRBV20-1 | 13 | SARTPSGRADTQY
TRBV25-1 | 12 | ASSVRDTAYEQY
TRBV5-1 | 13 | ASSYGTGLYNEQF
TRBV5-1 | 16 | ASSLEGLAGLGNNEQF
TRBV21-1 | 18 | ASSEKQGQKPRTGANVLT
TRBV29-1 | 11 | SVSRDLNTEAF
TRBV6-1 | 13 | ASRAGQGDNQPQH
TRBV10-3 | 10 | AIAGVFNEQY
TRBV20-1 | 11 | SARETLIYEQY
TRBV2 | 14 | ASSDWVAAGPYEQY
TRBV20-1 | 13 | SARGWTTLRNEQY
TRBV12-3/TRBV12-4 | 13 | ASSLEGRVSNTQY
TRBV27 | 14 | ASSLGLAGGENIQY
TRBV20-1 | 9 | SARDHGEQF
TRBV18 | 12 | ASSQTGGENIQY
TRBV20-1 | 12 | SARRQHANYGYT
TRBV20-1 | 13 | SARENTKVGQPQH
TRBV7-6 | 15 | ASSPPSQGAFSYEQY
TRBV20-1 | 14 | SARIVAGITKNIQY
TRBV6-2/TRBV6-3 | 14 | ASSYPFGTGANVLT
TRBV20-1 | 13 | SARRPGTSRYEQY
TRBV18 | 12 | ASSPNDITGELF
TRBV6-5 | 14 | ASSRDLRGFAETQY
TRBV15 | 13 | ATSRVAGNTDTQY
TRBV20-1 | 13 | SARVWTEPSYEQY
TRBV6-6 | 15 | ASSFFIGQGLAYEQY
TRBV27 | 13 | ASSFQPPQNNEQF
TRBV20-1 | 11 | SAPVRQDYGYT
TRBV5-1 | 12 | ASSMVGGAGEQF
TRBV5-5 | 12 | ACSTGGGGDTQY
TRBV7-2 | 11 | ASSYGSGETQY
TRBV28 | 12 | ASSLYSLRDEQY
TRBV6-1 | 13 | ASSAWTGSGNEQF
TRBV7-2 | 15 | ASSPSRDRETNEKLF
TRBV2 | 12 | ASTTDRVNTEAF
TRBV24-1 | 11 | ATSDGLYSEQY
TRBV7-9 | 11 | ATAIGGFGGYT
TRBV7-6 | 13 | ASSPPGQGLQTQY
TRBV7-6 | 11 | VSSLGPSYEQY
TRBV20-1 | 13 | SANGGVLHHNEQF
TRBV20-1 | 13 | SARDGRQERETQY
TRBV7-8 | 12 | ATIPGLYTDTQY
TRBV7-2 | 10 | ASSFAQHEQY
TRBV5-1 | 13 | ASSLGTQHNSPLH
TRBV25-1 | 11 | TSSGGGNTEAF
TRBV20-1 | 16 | SATPLAGGRGGQETQY
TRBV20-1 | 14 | SARWTAKSPTGEAF
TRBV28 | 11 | ATESGRSQPQH
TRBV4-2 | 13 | ASSQERPAWYEQY
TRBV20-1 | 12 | SASRAGTRETQY
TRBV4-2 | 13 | ASSRGLAGGGEQF